The 8 T cell receptor beta chains below were found in one sample sequenced in a study of T cell repertoires in cytomegalovirus infection. These receptors' antigens are unknown. MiXCR was run by TCRdb on the reads, yielding one entry per CDR3 protein. The sample carries some 920,000 distinct CDR3 sequences, about 33% recorded once. The sample was cultured CD8+ T cells from PBMCs, taken from culture after CMV antigen stimulation. These receptors all stem from a human donor in good health (CMV status not recorded). Some clones in this sample may be carry-over from other donors' samples.

V is TRBV20-1 and J is TRBJ2-3; 8 bases align to TRBD2. The CDR3 has 14 amino acids. V was pared by 3 bases and J by 6 bases, with 8 bases of the junction left unmatched. The germline V gene has CDR1 DFQATT and CDR2 SNEGSKA (reference sequence). CDR3: CSARGGGRLDTQYF. CDR3 bases: TGCAGTGCTAGGGGCGGGGGGCGCCTTGATACGCAGTATTTT.

This clonotype was seen a few times. J is TRBJ2-3 and V is TRBV11-2; D could derive from TRBD1 or TRBD2 (5 bases each). Trimming took 5 bases from V and 5 from J, leaving 17 bases between them. CDR1 is SGHAT, CDR2 FQNNGV, per germline. This CDR3 spans 15 amino acids. CDR3 sequence reads: CASSQFRGSGDTQYF. The CDR3 DNA reads as TGTGCCAGCAGCCAATTCCGGGGCTCGGGAGATACGCAGTATTTT.

V and J are TRBV27 and TRBJ2-7, with D maybe TRBD1 (6 bases). The CDR3 runs to 14 residues. The V end lost 3 bases, the J end lost 1 base, and 10 bases lay between the germline ends. Germline CDR1 and CDR2: MNHEY and SMNVEV (reference sequence). CDR3 in DNA: TGTGCCAGCAGTTTTTACAGGGCTTCCTACGAGCAGTACTTC. Its translation: CASSFYRASYEQYF.

This chain links TRBV12-3 or TRBV12-4 with TRBJ2-5; D is perhaps TRBD2 (5 bases). Trimming took off 6 bases at V and 4 bases at J, with 12 bases between the two ends. The CDR3 spans 13 residues. This CDR3 is CASSLASPETQYF. Written as DNA, the CDR3 is TGTGCCAGCAGCCTAGCTTCTCCAGAGACCCAGTACTTC.

As regards this clonotype: With a much larger clone just one base away, this may be a read error. This chain links TRBV12-5 with TRBJ1-5, with 11 nucleotides matching TRBD1. The length of the CDR3 is 19 residues. The V gene's germline CDR1 is LGHNT and CDR2 FRNRAP. The DNA for the CDR3 is TGTGCTAATGGTTTCCATCTGGAAACTGGACAGGGGGCTTCTCAGCCCCAGCATTTT. Its protein is CANGFHLETGQGASQPQHF.

This clonotype was seen repeatedly, ten times or more. The gene calls are TRBV6-1 and TRBJ1-2; D remains unclear. Trimming stripped 1 base from V and 4 bases from J, with 10 bases between. The CDR3 consists of 14 residues. The germline gives CDR1 MNHNS, CDR2 SASEGT. This chain's CDR3 is CASSEGRLFYGYTF. Written as DNA, the CDR3 is TGTGCCAGCAGTGAAGGCAGGCTCTTCTATGGCTACACCTTC.

This sequence joins TRBV7-6 and TRBJ2-1; no reliable D call. Germline CDR1 and CDR2: SGHVS and FNYEAQ. The CDR3 is 16 amino acids. The germline V and J ends were trimmed by 5 bases and 7 bases, with 21 bases remaining between them. Here the CDR3 reads CASSPFSMGWINEQFF. Here the CDR3 DNA reads TGTGCCAGCAGCCCCTTCTCTATGGGCTGGATTAATGAGCAGTTCTTC.

This clonotype turned up a few times. The CDR3, as DNA: TGTGCCAGCAGCTTAAAGTCTGGGAGGGATACAGATACGCAGTATTTT. Translation gives CASSLKSGRDTDTQYF. The rearrangement links TRBV7-9 to TRBJ2-3, with 7 bases identical to TRBD2. This CDR3 is 16 amino acids long. In germline, CDR1 is SEHNR, CDR2 FQNEAQ (reference sequence). V shed 2 bases and J 3 bases; nucleotides not matched to a gene: 8. Based on the CDR3 plus reference TRBV7-9 and TRBJ2-3, the full variable domain is DTGVSQNPRHKITKRGQNVTFRCDPISEHNRLYWYRQTLGQGPEFLTYFQNEAQLEKSRLLSDRFSAERPKGSFSTLEIQRTEQGDSAMYLCASSLKSGRDTDTQYFGPGTRLTVL.